This T cell receptor beta chain was sequenced for a study of T cell responses to AZD1222 COVID-19 vaccine. Data came from immunoSEQ multiplex PCR; TCRdb stores just in-frame clones and leaves some out. The sample lists more than 95,000 clones, about 90% occurring once. Study conclusions and caveats: Among spike-specific TCRs, nearly half reportedly target unmutated variant regions.

For this clone: No antigen is known for it.

CDR3 length: 14 amino acids. The germline V and J ends were trimmed by 1 base and 9 bases, with 13 bases remaining between them. CDR1 is SGHTA and CDR2 is FQGNSA in the germline V gene. This sequence was found in an adult in good health. This specimen was peripheral blood, taken on day 0 of AZD1222 vaccination. The genes are TRBV7-2 and TRBJ2-1, with D possibly called TRBD1 or TRBD2 (5 bases each). Here the CDR3 DNA reads TGTGCCAGCAGCTTAGAAATAAGTGGGGGTGAGCAGTTCTTC. Amino acid sequence: CASSLEISGGEQFF.